This TCR beta chain emerged from a study of vaccination and CD4 T cells after COVID-19. About the research overall: Investigators took post-vaccine samples a median roughly 72 days after dose two, within a range of 14 to 241.

V lost 5 bases and J lost 6; bases outside the gene matches: 11. The CDR3 is 16 residues long. Germline V gives CDR1 MNHNS, CDR2 SASEGT. CD4+ T cells that had been cultured provided DNA sequenced with the Oncomine TCR Beta short-read assay. TCRdb re-called the PCR reads through MiXCR, storing one row per CDR3 protein. The sample includes some 20,000 distinct CDR3 sequences, under 45% of them seen just once. This clonotype was counted only a few times. The antigen is not known. Documented treatment: approximately nine-day PBMC culture with coronavirus spike peptide pools or control peptides (ViraFEST assay).

The sample here was CD4+ T cells from blood, cultured in vitro, taken before SARS-CoV-2 vaccination. The source of this sequence is a human donor who had recovered from COVID-19. This chain uses TRBV6-1 with TRBJ2-7, with 12 bases identical to TRBD1. The CDR3 here is CASSHKPGQGAPEQYF. For the CDR3, the DNA is TGTGCCAGCAGTCACAAGCCGGGACAGGGGGCCCCCGAGCAGTACTTC.